This T cell receptor beta chain comes out of a study of spatial heterogeneity in lung cancer. The study, taken as a whole, reports: In blood, ubiquitous expanded tumor TCRs appeared more at resection than follow-up.

Specified time point: sample taken at primary tumor resection. From tumor, nontumor lung or frozen PBMC, whole RNA was taken unsorted for sequencing. Unique molecular identifiers tagged every individual TCR cDNA molecule. MiXCR, run by TCRdb on the 5' RACE reads, gives a single entry per CDR3 protein. The sample holds roughly 11,000 distinct CDR3 sequences, 3% to 4% seen once. CDR3 length equals 17 residues. Germline-derived CDR1 and CDR2 are SGHRS and YFSETQ. The trim removed 4 bases at V and 1 base at J, leaving 11 bases unmatched. This clonotype was seen repeatedly, ten times or more. Antigen unknown. Little can be read into the size of this beta chain, an off-target read in a library designed for alpha chains.

The TCR originated in a female donor with early-stage non-small cell lung cancer. The chain has TRBV5-1 and TRBJ2-1; 7 positions agree with TRBD1. The sample was PBMCs, taken at surgery. This chain's CDR3 is CASSRRQGSMSYNEQFF. DNA of the CDR3: TGCGCCAGCAGCCGTAGACAGGGTAGTATGTCCTACAATGAGCAGTTCTTC.